The 18 T cell receptor beta chains below come from one sample, sequenced in a study of shared clonotypes between healthy human individuals. Sequenced by immunoSEQ multiplex PCR; TCRdb stores in-frame clones only, minus some. The table lists over 2 million clones, 85% to 95% of them singletons. Sequenced material: naive CD4+ T cells sorted from blood. The subset: CD45RA+ positively selected. The source is a young man in good health.

This clone is a singleton in its sample. The chain uses TRBV7-9 and TRBJ1-6; no reliable D call. Germline V gene lookup returns CDR1 SEHNR and CDR2 FQNEAQ (reference sequence). The CDR3 is 18 amino acids. Trimming stripped 2 bases from V and 0 bases from J, with 14 bases between. DNA for the CDR3: TGTGCCAGCAGCTTATCCCAGGCAGCAGCCTCCTATAATTCACCCCTCCACTTT. Protein sequence: CASSLSQAAASYNSPLHF.

This chain connects TRBV6-1 to TRBJ1-2; D possibly corresponds to TRBD1 (6 bases). Germline V gene lookup returns CDR1 MNHNS and CDR2 SASEGT. V was trimmed by 6 bases and J by 4 bases, leaving 12 bases between them. The CDR3 is 13 amino acids. The CDR3 sequence is CASSRGGGYGYTF. CDR3 sequence (DNA): TGTGCCAGCAGCAGGGGAGGAGGCTATGGCTACACCTTC.

The chain couples TRBV7-8 to TRBJ1-1; D unresolved. The V end was cut by 2 bases, the J end by 3 bases, with 13 bases between. CDR1 SGHVS and CDR2 FQNEAQ come from the germline V gene. The CDR3 contains 15 residues. This chain's CDR3 is CASSLRRREDTEAFF. In DNA form, the CDR3 reads TGTGCCAGCAGCTTAAGGAGGAGGGAGGACACTGAAGCTTTCTTT.

The table lists this clone with a few counts. The chain recombines TRBV7-2 with TRBJ2-1, with 8 positions matching TRBD1. Germline V gene data show CDR1 as SGHTA and CDR2 as FQGNSA. The CDR3 extends over 16 amino acids. V shed 5 bases, J shed 0 bases, and the junction held 6 bases outside the gene matches. CDR3 sequence: CASSPSGTGSYNEQFF. CDR3 bases: TGTGCCAGCAGCCCCTCCGGGACAGGCTCCTACAATGAGCAGTTCTTC.

The chain uses TRBV6-5 and TRBJ2-1; 7 nucleotides line up with TRBD2. Germline CDR1 reads MNHEY; CDR2 reads SVGAGI. The CDR3 is made up of 15 amino acids. The V segment lost 2 bases and the J segment 3 bases; nucleotides outside the gene matches: 4. The CDR3 nucleotides read TGTGCCAGCAGTTACGTACCGGGAGGCTACAATGAGCAGTTCTTC. Amino acid sequence: CASSYVPGGYNEQFF.

The V gene is TRBV6-4, the J gene TRBJ2-3; possibly TRBD1 for D (5 bases). V was clipped by 0 bases and J by 0 bases, with 7 bases between them. This CDR3 region has 15 residues. Germline CDR1 and CDR2: MRHNA and SNTAGT. CDR3 DNA: TGTGCCAGCAGTGACTCAGGGGTTAGCACAGATACGCAGTATTTT. It specifies CASSDSGVSTDTQYF.

This clone has just one count. This sequence joins TRBV13 and TRBJ2-3; D is unclear. Germline V gene lookup returns CDR1 PRHDT and CDR2 FYEKMQ (reference sequence). CDR3 length: 15 residues. Trimming stripped 5 bases from V and 0 bases from J, with 12 bases between. The CDR3, as DNA: TGTGCCAGCAGCATCGGGCCAATCAGCACAGATACGCAGTATTTT. As protein: CASSIGPISTDTQYF.

The chain joins TRBV4-2 to TRBJ1-6; D is unclear. Germline assignment: CDR1 LGHNA and CDR2 YNFKEQ. Trimming shortened V by 0 bases and J by 0 bases, and 9 bases separated the two germline ends. CDR3 length: 17 amino acids. In DNA form, the CDR3 reads TGTGCCAGCAGCCAAGAGGGCTCGAGCTCCTATAATTCACCCCTCCACTTT. As protein: CASSQEGSSSYNSPLHF.

The count of this clone is one. The chain carries TRBV4-1 and TRBJ1-4, with D hard to call. V gave up 4 bases and J gave up 2 bases, with 11 bases separating them. CDR3 length: 15 residues. Germline CDR1 MGHRA, CDR2 YSYEKL. The CDR3 sequence is CASSPSGLTNEKLFF. CDR3 sequence (DNA): TGCGCCAGCAGCCCTTCGGGTCTTACTAATGAAAAACTGTTTTTT.

The chain employs TRBV9 and TRBJ2-5; TRBD2 might be the D (6 bases). The CDR3 extends over 14 amino acids. CDR1 is SGDLS, CDR2 YYNGEE, per germline. The V gene lost 4 bases and the J gene lost 4 bases, with 14 bases spanning the gap. For the CDR3, the DNA is TGTGCCAGCAGCCCGGGACTTGGGGGAGAGACCCAGTACTTC. This translates into CASSPGLGGETQYF.

This chain uses TRBV5-1 with TRBJ2-7; 9 bases line up with TRBD1. CDR1 is SGHRS and CDR2 is YFSETQ in the germline V gene. This CDR3 contains 14 residues. Losses at the gene ends were 4 bases for V and 3 bases for J; bases not matched to a gene: 5. CDR3 sequence reads: CASSGTGRGYEQYF. The CDR3 bases are TGCGCCAGCAGCGGGACAGGGAGAGGCTACGAGCAGTACTTC.

The rearrangement links TRBV28 to TRBJ2-7; D perhaps matches TRBD2 (5 bases). Looked up from germline, CDR1 is MDHEN and CDR2 is SYDVKM. V was trimmed by 5 bases and J by 0 bases, leaving 14 bases between them. The CDR3 loop spans 15 amino acids. The CDR3 bases are TGTGCCAGCAGTGCCGCAGCGGCTAACTCCTACGAGCAGTACTTC. Protein: CASSAAAANSYEQYF.

A word on this clone: The same CDR3 arises from other DNA sequences in this sample as well. This chain connects TRBV7-9 to TRBJ2-5, with 13 bases aligning to TRBD2. Trimming at V came to 5 bases and at J to 4 bases, leaving 4 bases not matched to a gene. In germline, CDR1 is SEHNR, CDR2 FQNEAQ (reference sequence). The CDR3 is made up of 15 amino acids. The CDR3 protein is CASSPGLAGAETQYF. In nucleotides, the CDR3 is TGTGCCAGCAGCCCAGGACTAGCGGGAGCAGAGACCCAGTACTTC.

This clone was seen a few times. The chain recombines TRBV10-3 with TRBJ2-5; tentatively, D is TRBD1 (8 bases). This CDR3 region has 14 residues. Germline V CDR1 and CDR2: ENHRY, SYGVKD. V was clipped by 6 bases and J by 5 bases, with 16 bases between them. CDR3 DNA: TGTGCCATCAGCTCGGACAGGGAGGGTGAGACCCAGTACTTC. This encodes CAISSDREGETQYF.

This chain connects TRBV7-8 to TRBJ2-7; 14 bases map to TRBD2. CDR3 length equals 16 residues. Trimming took 5 bases from V and 3 from J; bases not matched to a gene: 6. The germline V gene has CDR1 SGHVS and CDR2 FQNEAQ. CDR3 loop: CASSETGTSGSYEQYF. The CDR3 DNA is TGTGCCAGCAGCGAGACCGGGACTAGCGGGAGCTACGAGCAGTACTTC.

The genes are TRBV6-6 and TRBJ2-7; weak D call: TRBD1 (5 bases). The CDR3 loop spans 15 amino acids. V gave up 0 bases and J gave up 7 bases, with 16 bases separating them. Germline-derived CDR1 and CDR2 are MNHNY and SVGAGI (reference sequence). The CDR3 sequence: CASSYSSTGNGEQYF. Here the CDR3 DNA reads TGTGCCAGCAGTTACTCGAGTACAGGAAACGGGGAGCAGTACTTC.

The chain carries TRBV6-5 and TRBJ2-2; D is perhaps TRBD2 (5 bases). The CDR3 consists of 14 residues. CDR1 is MNHEY, CDR2 SVGAGI, per germline. V was clipped by 0 bases and J by 6 bases, with 8 bases between them. The CDR3 DNA is TGTGCCAGCAGTTACTCGGGAGATTCCGGGGAGCTGTTTTTT. It is translated as CASSYSGDSGELFF.

The rearrangement links TRBV30 to TRBJ2-7; D possibly uses TRBD1 or TRBD2 (5 bases each). Trimming took off 5 bases at V and 3 bases at J, with 20 bases between the two ends. Germline-derived CDR1 and CDR2 are GTSNPN and SVGIG (reference sequence). This CDR3 has 15 amino acids. The CDR3 here is CAWGPAGTRNYEQYF. In nucleotides, the CDR3 is TGTGCCTGGGGCCCGGCCGGGACCAGAAACTACGAGCAGTACTTC.